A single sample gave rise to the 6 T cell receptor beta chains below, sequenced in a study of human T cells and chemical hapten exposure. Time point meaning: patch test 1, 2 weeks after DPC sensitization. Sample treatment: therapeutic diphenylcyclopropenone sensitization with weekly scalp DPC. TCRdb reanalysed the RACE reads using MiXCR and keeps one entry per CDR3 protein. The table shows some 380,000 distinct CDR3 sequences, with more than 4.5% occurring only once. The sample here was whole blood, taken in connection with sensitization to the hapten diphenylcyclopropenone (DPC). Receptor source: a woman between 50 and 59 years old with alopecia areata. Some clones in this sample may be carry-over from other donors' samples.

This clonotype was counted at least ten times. Here the CDR3 reads CASSGDGSSYEQYF. In DNA, the CDR3 is TGTGCCAGCAGCGGGGACGGTAGCTCCTACGAGCAGTACTTC. The chain couples TRBV11-2 to TRBJ2-7; tentatively, D is TRBD1 or TRBD2 (5 bases each). The CDR3 loop spans 14 amino acids. V was trimmed by 5 bases and J by 0 bases, leaving 11 bases between them. The germline gives CDR1 SGHAT, CDR2 FQNNGV.

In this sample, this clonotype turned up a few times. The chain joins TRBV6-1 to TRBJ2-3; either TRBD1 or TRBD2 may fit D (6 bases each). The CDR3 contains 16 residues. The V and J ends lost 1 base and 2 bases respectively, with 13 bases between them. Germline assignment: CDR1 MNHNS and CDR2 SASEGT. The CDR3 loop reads CASSEGRDTFTDTQYF. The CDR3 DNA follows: TGTGCCAGCAGTGAAGGGCGGGACACCTTCACAGATACGCAGTATTTT.

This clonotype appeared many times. The CDR3: CASSPERLISYEQYF. As DNA, the CDR3 is TGTGCCAGCAGTCCAGAGCGGCTAATTTCCTACGAGCAGTACTTC. The genes are TRBV6-5 and TRBJ2-7, with a tentative D call TRBD2 (5 bases). The CDR3 is 15 residues long. Germline V gives CDR1 MNHEY, CDR2 SVGAGI. Trimming removed 5 bases from V and 1 base from J, with 15 bases in between.

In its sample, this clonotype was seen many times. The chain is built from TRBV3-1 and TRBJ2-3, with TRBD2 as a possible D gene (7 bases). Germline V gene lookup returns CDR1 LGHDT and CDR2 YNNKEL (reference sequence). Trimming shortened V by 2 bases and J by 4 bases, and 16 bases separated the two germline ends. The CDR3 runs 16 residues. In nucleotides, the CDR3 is TGTGCCAGCAGCCAAATGAGGGGGGGGCGTGCAGATACGCAGTATTTT. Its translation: CASSQMRGGRADTQYF.

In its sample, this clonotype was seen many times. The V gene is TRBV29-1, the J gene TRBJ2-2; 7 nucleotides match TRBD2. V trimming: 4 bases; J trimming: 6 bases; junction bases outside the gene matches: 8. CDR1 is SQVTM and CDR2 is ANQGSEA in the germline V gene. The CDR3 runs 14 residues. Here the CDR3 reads CSVGGRGGAGELFF. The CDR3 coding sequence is TGCAGCGTTGGTGGGAGGGGAGGCGCCGGGGAGCTGTTTTTT.

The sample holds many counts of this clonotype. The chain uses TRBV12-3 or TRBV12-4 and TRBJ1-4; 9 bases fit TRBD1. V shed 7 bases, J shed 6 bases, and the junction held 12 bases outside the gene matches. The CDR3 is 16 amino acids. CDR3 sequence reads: CASTKGQGRVDEKLFF. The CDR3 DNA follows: TGTGCCAGCACTAAAGGACAGGGGCGTGTGGATGAAAAACTGTTTTTT.